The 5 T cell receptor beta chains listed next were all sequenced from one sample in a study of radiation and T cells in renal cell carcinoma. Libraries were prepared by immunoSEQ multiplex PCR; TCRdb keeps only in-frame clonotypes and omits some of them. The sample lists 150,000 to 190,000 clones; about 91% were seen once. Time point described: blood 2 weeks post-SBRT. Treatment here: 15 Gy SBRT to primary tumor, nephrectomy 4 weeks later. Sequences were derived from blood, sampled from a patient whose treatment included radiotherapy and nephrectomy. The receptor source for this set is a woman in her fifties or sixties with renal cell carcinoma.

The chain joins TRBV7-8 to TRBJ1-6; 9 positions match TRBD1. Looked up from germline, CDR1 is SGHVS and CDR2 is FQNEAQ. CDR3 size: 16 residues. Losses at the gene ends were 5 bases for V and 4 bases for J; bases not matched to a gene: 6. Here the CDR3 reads CASSKSGTGYNSPLHF. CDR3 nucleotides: TGTGCCAGCAGCAAGTCGGGGACAGGGTATAATTCACCCCTCCACTTT.

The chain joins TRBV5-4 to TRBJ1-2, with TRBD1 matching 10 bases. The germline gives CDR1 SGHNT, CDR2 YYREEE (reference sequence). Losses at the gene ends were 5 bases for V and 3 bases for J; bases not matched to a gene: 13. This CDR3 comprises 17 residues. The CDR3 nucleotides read TGTGCCAGCAGGTTAAGGACAGGGGGAAACTTGGACTATGGCTACACCTTC. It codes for CASRLRTGGNLDYGYTF. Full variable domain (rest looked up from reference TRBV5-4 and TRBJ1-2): ETGVTQSPTHLIKTRGQQVTLRCSSQSGHNTVSWYQQALGQGPQFIFQYYREEENGRGNFPPRFSGLQFPNYSSELNVNALELDDSALYLCASRLRTGGNLDYGYTFGSGTRLTVV.

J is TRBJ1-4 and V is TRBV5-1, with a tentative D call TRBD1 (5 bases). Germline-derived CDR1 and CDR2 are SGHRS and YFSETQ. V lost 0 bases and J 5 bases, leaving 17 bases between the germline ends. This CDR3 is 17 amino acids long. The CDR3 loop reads CASSLDALDMDNEKLFF. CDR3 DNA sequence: TGCGCCAGCAGCTTGGATGCACTGGACATGGACAATGAAAAACTGTTTTTT.

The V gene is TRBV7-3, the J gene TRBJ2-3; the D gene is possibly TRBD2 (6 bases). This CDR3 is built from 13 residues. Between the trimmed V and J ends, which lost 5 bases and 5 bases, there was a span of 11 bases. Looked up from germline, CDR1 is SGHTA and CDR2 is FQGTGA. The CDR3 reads CASSQTREDTQYF. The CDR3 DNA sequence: TGTGCCAGCAGCCAGACTAGGGAAGATACGCAGTATTTT.

CDR3 sequence: CASSQSLRTGPTGELFF. Written as DNA, the CDR3 is TGCGCCAGCAGCCAAAGCCTCCGGACAGGCCCCACCGGGGAGCTGTTTTTT. This sequence joins TRBV5-1 and TRBJ2-2; TRBD1 agrees at 7 bases. This CDR3 contains 17 residues. V lost 4 bases and J lost 4; bases outside the gene matches: 13. Looked up from germline, CDR1 is SGHRS and CDR2 is YFSETQ.